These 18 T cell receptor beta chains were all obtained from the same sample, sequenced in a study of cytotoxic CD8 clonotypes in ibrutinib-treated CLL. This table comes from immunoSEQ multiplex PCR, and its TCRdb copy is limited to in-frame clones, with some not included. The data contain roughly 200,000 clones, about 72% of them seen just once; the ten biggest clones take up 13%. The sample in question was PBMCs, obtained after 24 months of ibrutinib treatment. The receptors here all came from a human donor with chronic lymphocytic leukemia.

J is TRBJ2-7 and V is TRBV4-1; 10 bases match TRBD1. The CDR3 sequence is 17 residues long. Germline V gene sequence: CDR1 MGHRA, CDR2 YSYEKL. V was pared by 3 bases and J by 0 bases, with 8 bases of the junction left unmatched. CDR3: CASSHTSRTGGSYEQYF. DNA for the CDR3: TGCGCCAGCAGCCATACCTCCAGGACAGGGGGCTCCTACGAGCAGTACTTC.

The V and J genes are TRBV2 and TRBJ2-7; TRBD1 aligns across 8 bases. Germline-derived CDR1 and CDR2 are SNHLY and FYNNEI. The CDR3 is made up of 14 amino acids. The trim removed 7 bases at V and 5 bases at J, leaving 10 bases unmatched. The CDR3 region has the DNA TGTGCCAGCAAAGATCGGACAGGGTTCGACGAGCAGTACTTC. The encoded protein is CASKDRTGFDEQYF.

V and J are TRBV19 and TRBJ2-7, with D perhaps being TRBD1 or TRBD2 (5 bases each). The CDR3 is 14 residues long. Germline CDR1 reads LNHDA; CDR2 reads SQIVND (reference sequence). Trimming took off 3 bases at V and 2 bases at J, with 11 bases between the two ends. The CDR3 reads CASSIRDPPYEQYF. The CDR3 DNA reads TGTGCCAGTAGTATCCGGGACCCCCCCTACGAGCAGTACTTC.

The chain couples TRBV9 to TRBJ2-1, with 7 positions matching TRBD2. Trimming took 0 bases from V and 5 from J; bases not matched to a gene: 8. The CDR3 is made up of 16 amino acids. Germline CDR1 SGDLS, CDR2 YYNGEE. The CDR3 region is CASSVVGGSIHNEQFF. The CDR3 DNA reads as TGTGCCAGCAGCGTAGTTGGCGGGAGCATCCACAATGAGCAGTTCTTC.

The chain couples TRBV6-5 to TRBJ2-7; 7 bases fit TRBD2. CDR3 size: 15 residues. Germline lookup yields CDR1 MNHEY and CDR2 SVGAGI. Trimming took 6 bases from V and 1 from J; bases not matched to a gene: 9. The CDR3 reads CASRRTPGRSYEQYF. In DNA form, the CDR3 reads TGTGCCAGCAGACGCACACCCGGGAGGTCCTACGAGCAGTACTTC.

This chain's CDR3 is CSVDSENYNEQFF. The DNA for the CDR3 is TGCAGCGTTGATAGCGAGAACTACAATGAGCAGTTCTTC. The chain is built from TRBV29-1 and TRBJ2-1; possible D gene TRBD2, 5 bases. CDR1 and CDR2 (germline): SQVTM, ANQGSEA. Between the trimmed V and J ends, which lost 3 bases and 3 bases, there was a span of 9 bases. The CDR3 contains 13 residues.

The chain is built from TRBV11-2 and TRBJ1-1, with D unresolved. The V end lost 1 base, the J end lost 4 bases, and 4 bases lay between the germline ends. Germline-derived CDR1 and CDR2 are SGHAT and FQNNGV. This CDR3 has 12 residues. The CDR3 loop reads CASSLVGTEAFF. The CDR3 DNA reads TGTGCCAGCAGCTTAGTAGGCACTGAAGCTTTCTTT.

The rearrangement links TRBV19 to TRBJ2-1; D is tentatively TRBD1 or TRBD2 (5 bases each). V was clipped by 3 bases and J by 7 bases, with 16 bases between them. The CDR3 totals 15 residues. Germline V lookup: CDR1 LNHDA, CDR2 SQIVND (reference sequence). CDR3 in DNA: TGTGCCAGTAGTATCCGGCATGAGGGGCCTAATGAGCAGTTCTTC. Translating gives CASSIRHEGPNEQFF.

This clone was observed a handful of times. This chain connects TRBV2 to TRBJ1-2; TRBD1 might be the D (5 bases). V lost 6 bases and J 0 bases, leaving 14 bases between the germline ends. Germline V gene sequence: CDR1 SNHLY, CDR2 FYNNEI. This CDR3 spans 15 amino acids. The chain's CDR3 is CASRRDGRSNYGYTF. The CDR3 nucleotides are TGTGCCAGCAGAAGGGACGGGAGATCTAACTATGGCTACACCTTC.

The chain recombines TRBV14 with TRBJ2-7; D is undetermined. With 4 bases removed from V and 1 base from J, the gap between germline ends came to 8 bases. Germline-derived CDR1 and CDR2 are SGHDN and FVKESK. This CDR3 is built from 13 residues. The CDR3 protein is CASSPRNSYEQYF. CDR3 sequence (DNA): TGTGCCAGCAGCCCTCGGAATTCCTACGAGCAGTACTTC.

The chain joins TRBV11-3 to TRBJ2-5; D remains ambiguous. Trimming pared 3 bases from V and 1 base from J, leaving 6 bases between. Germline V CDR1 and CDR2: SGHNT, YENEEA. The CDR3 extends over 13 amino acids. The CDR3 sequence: CASSLSLQETQYF. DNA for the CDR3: TGTGCCAGCAGCTTGAGTCTCCAAGAGACCCAGTACTTC.

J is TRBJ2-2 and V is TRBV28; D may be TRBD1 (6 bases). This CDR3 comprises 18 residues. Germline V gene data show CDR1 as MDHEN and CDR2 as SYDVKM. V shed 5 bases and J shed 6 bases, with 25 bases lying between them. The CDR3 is CASSDPGTSTGRPGELFF. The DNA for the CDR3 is TGTGCCAGCAGTGACCCCGGGACATCGACCGGTCGTCCCGGGGAGCTGTTTTTT. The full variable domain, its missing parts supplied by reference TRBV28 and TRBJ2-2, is DVKVTQSSRYLVKRTGEKVFLECVQDMDHENMFWYRQDPGLGLRLIYFSYDVKMKEKGDIPEGYSVSREKKERFSLILESASTNQTSMYLCASSDPGTSTGRPGELFFGEGSRLTVL.

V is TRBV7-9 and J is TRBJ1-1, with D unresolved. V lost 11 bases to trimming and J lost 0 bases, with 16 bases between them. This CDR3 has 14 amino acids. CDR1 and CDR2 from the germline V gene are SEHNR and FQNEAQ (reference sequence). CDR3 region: CAGRLVIVNTEAFF. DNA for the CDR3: TGTGCCGGACGCCTTGTAATCGTGAACACTGAAGCTTTCTTT.

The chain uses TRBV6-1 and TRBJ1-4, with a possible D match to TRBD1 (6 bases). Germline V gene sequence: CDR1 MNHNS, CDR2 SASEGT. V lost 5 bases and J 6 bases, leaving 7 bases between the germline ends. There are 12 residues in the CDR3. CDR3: CASSRTDEKLFF. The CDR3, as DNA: TGTGCCAGCAGTAGGACAGATGAAAAACTGTTTTTT.

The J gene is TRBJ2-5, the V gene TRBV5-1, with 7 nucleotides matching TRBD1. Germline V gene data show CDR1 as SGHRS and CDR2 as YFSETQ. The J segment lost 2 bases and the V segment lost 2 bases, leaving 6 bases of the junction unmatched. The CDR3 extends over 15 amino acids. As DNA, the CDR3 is TGCGCCAGCAGCTTAATACCGGGACAGCAAGAGACCCAGTACTTC. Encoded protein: CASSLIPGQQETQYF. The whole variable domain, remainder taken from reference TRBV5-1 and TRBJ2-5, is KAGVTQTPRYLIKTRGQQVTLSCSPISGHRSVSWYQQTPGQGLQFLFEYFSETQRNKGNFPGRFSGRQFSNSRSEMNVSTLELGDSALYLCASSLIPGQQETQYFGPGTRLLVL.

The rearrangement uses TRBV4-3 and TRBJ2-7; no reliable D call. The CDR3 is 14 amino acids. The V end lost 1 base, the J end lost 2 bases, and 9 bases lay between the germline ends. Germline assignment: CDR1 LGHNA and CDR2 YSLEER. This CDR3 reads CASSQVTDAYEQYF. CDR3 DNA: TGCGCCAGCAGCCAAGTAACAGATGCCTACGAGCAGTACTTC.

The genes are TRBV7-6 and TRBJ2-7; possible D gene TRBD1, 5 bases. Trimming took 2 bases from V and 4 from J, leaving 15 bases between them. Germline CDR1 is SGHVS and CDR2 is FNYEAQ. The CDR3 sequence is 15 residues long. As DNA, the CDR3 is TGTGCCAGCAGCTTATTAGGGGTTTTGATTTACGAGCAGTACTTC. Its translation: CASSLLGVLIYEQYF. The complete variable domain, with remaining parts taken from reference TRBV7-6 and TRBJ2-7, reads GAGVSQSPRYKVTKRGQDVALRCDPISGHVSLYWYRQALGQGPEFLTYFNYEAQQDKSGLPNDRFSAERPEGSISTLTIQRTEQRDSAMYRCASSLLGVLIYEQYFGPGTRLTVT.

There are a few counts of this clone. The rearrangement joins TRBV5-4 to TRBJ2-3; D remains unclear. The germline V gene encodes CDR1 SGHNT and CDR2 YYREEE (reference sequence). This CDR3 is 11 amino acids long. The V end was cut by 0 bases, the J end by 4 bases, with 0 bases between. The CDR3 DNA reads TGTGCCAGCAGCTTGGCAGATACGCAGTATTTT. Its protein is CASSLADTQYF.